This TCR beta chain was sequenced for a study of CD8 T cells in Susac syndrome. V was pared by 7 bases and J by 0 bases, with 9 bases between. The germline V gene encodes CDR1 KGHDR and CDR2 SFDVKD. The CDR3 extends over 15 amino acids. The authors reverse transcribed roughly 0.5 to 1 ug RNA with random hexamers. Amplification of TCR beta CDR3 by immunoSEQ multiplex PCR spanned 54 Vbeta and 13 Jbeta. TCRdb redid the calling of the immunoSEQ multiplex PCR reads with MiXCR, one entry per CDR3 protein. This sample has under 300,000 distinct CDR3 sequences; roughly 95% occur once, and the top ten carry approximately 0.094%. Susac syndrome patients met recently defined diagnostic criteria for definite or probable disease. It was negative isolation that provided the CD8+ and CD4+ T cells, whereas TEMRA cells were enriched by FACS.

J is TRBJ2-6 and V is TRBV24-1; D is tentatively TRBD1 or TRBD2 (5 bases each). Sequencing was done on a sample of CD4+ T cells from PBMCs. The receptor was isolated from a human donor with Susac syndrome. The CDR3 loop is CATRGTSSGANVLTF. The CDR3, as DNA: TGTGCCACCAGGGGGACGAGCTCTGGGGCCAACGTCCTGACTTTC.